This TCR beta chain appears in the sequencing data of a study of shared clonotypes between healthy human individuals. Notes on the study in general: Sampling involved blood alone; tissue repertoires likely differ. Though the depth was large, rarefaction showed that sorted-subset sequencing was incomplete.

The CDR3 has 16 residues. The V end lost 4 bases, the J end lost 1 base, and 16 bases lay between the germline ends. Per the germline V gene, CDR1 is MGHRA and CDR2 is YSYEKL. Points on this clone: What it recognizes is unknown.

In the study's own analysis: Junction-only sequences without quality scores came from ImmunoSEQ, so filtering differed. The method was immunoSEQ multiplex PCR; TCRdb's version includes in-frame clones alone and lacks a portion of them. That table gives V, J and clone size, and the DNA gave D and trimming. Here the sample spans over 300,000 clones, around 90% being singletons. The chain employs TRBV4-1 and TRBJ2-5; D may correspond to TRBD1 or TRBD2 (5 bases each). The sample consisted of memory CD8+ T cells sorted from blood. Sample subset: CD45RO+ cells pooled with CCR7-negative TemRA cells. The sequence came from a man between 18 and 29 years old in good health. CDR3 coding DNA: TGCGCCAGCAGCCGAGCAGGGACCGCCAGCCAAGAGACCCAGTACTTC. Translating gives CASSRAGTASQETQYF.